One and the same sample provided the 32 T cell receptor beta chains below, sequenced in a study of blood T cell repertoires in COVID-19. Profiled with immunoSEQ multiplex PCR; TCRdb holds only in-frame clones, not every one. Of roughly 100,000 clones listed, about four fifths are singletons. Sequencing used peripheral blood. The receptors come from a woman of 80 years or more with acute or convalescent COVID-19.

The chain couples TRBV7-9 to TRBJ2-7; unclear D gene. CDR3 length: 13 residues. V lost 1 base and J 0 bases, leaving 4 bases between the germline ends. Germline values: CDR1 SEHNR, CDR2 FQNEAQ (reference sequence). The CDR3 spells CASSLGASYEQYF. Written as DNA, the CDR3 is TGTGCCAGCAGCTTAGGGGCCTCCTACGAGCAGTACTTC.

The chain links TRBV7-9 to TRBJ1-3; D is uncertain. Per germline, CDR1 SEHNR and CDR2 FQNEAQ (reference sequence). The CDR3 has 12 residues. Between the trimmed V and J ends, which lost 5 bases and 4 bases, there was a span of 6 bases. The CDR3 here is CASSPVGNTIYF. The CDR3 DNA is TGTGCCAGCAGCCCGGTAGGAAACACCATATATTTT.

Of note for this clone: The sample has other DNA sequences that encode this CDR3 too. The chain joins TRBV4-3 to TRBJ2-3, with 10 bases lining up with TRBD1. The CDR3 runs to 16 residues. V lost 0 bases to trimming and J lost 3 bases; unmatched junction nucleotides: 3. Germline V gene sequence: CDR1 LGHNA, CDR2 YSLEER. CDR3 residues: CASSQERTGGTDTQYF. Written as DNA, the CDR3 is TGCGCCAGCAGCCAAGAAAGGACAGGGGGGACAGATACGCAGTATTTT.

The J gene is TRBJ2-7, the V gene TRBV6-2 or TRBV6-3, with D perhaps TRBD2 (5 bases). V gave up 5 bases and J gave up 5 bases, with 13 bases separating them. Germline V gene data show CDR1 as MNHEY and CDR2 as SVGEGT. The CDR3 sequence is 13 residues long. The CDR3 is CASSNMRGHEQYF. CDR3 in DNA: TGTGCCAGCAGTAACATGCGAGGGCACGAGCAGTACTTC.

This clone was counted a few times. The chain joins TRBV7-2 to TRBJ1-1; 8 bases are shared with TRBD1. The germline gives CDR1 SGHTA, CDR2 FQGNSA. The J segment lost 1 base and the V segment lost 5 bases, leaving 6 bases of the junction unmatched. The CDR3 has 15 residues. The DNA for the CDR3 is TGTGCCAGCAGCCTAGGACAGGGTGGGAACACTGAAGCTTTCTTT. Its protein product is CASSLGQGGNTEAFF.

The sample holds a few counts of this clone. CDR3 protein: CASSPPRGKSAEQYF. As DNA, the CDR3 is TGTGCCAGCAGCCCCCCGCGGGGAAAATCGGCCGAGCAGTACTTC. The chain has TRBV6-2 or TRBV6-3 and TRBJ2-7; D may be TRBD2 (6 bases). The germline V gene has CDR1 MNHEY and CDR2 SVGEGT. CDR3 length equals 15 residues. V was trimmed by 6 bases and J by 6 bases, leaving 21 bases between them.

This clone has more than one count but fewer than ten. The chain couples TRBV21-1 to TRBJ1-2; TRBD1, the table's D call, was not compared with the DNA. TRBV21-1 has pseudogene status. This CDR3 region has 18 residues. The CDR3 DNA follows: TGTGCCAGCAGCAAACATATAACAGGAAGGAGTGGTAACTATGGCTACACCTTC. Encoded protein: CASSKHITGRSGNYGYTF.

The chain is built from TRBV7-2 and TRBJ2-3; D may be TRBD2 (5 bases). The germline V gene has CDR1 SGHTA and CDR2 FQGNSA. The CDR3 consists of 14 residues. V lost 0 bases to trimming and J lost 2 bases, with 6 bases between them. The CDR3 region has the DNA TGTGCCAGCAGCTTAGCGGGAGTCACAGATACGCAGTATTTT. It yields the protein CASSLAGVTDTQYF.

The chain links TRBV6-5 to TRBJ1-6, with D hard to call. Germline CDR1 and CDR2: MNHEY and SVGAGI. The ends were cut back, 0 bases at V and 6 bases at J, with 9 bases in the middle. This CDR3 is built from 15 residues. In nucleotides, the CDR3 is TGTGCCAGCAGTTACTCGAGTGGGAGTAATTCACCCCTCCACTTT. As protein: CASSYSSGSNSPLHF.

The V and J genes are TRBV7-2 and TRBJ2-3; TRBD1 is a possible D gene (5 bases). V lost 0 bases to trimming and J lost 4 bases, with 11 bases between them. Germline assignment: CDR1 SGHTA and CDR2 FQGNSA. This CDR3 spans 15 amino acids. CDR3 sequence: CASSLAVQGPDTQYF. DNA of the CDR3: TGTGCCAGCAGCTTAGCAGTCCAGGGCCCAGATACGCAGTATTTT.

The chain combines TRBV12-3 or TRBV12-4 with TRBJ2-1, with TRBD1 matching over 7 bases. CDR3 length: 13 amino acids. V shed 6 bases and J 4 bases; nucleotides not matched to a gene: 3. For the CDR3, the DNA is TGTGCCAGCAGGTGGGGACAGTACAATGAGCAGTTCTTC. Translating it yields CASRWGQYNEQFF.

CDR3 DNA: TGCAGCGTTGTGCGGGGCGATCCTACGCAGTATTTT. Amino acid sequence: CSVVRGDPTQYF. The rearrangement uses TRBV29-1 and TRBJ2-3; maybe TRBD2 (6 bases). Germline loops: CDR1 SQVTM, CDR2 ANQGSEA. V was cut by 4 bases and J by 8 bases, with 13 bases left in between. This CDR3 spans 12 amino acids.

The chain couples TRBV14 to TRBJ2-1; 7 bases align to TRBD2. V was clipped by 5 bases and J by 9 bases; unmatched bases: 19. CDR1 and CDR2 (germline): SGHDN, FVKESK. CDR3 length: 17 residues. The CDR3 spells CASSSSRGLRGGGEQFF. The CDR3, as DNA: TGTGCCAGCAGCTCTTCCCGAGGACTCCGCGGGGGTGGTGAGCAGTTCTTC.

This sequence joins TRBV29-1 and TRBJ1-2; TRBD1 agrees at 8 bases. CDR3 length: 13 residues. CDR1 SQVTM and CDR2 ANQGSEA come from the germline V gene. J lost 6 bases, V lost 5 bases, and 8 bases had no gene match. CDR3 DNA sequence: TGCAGCGTTCTGATATCAGGGGGCGATGGCTACACCTTC. Translation gives CSVLISGGDGYTF.

This clone was counted between two and nine times. The CDR3 here is CASSQVQRGDNEQFF. The CDR3 DNA is TGCGCCAGCAGCCAAGTCCAGCGGGGGGACAATGAGCAGTTCTTC. The chain joins TRBV4-1 to TRBJ2-1; 9 nucleotides agree with TRBD2. J gave up 5 bases and V 1 base, and 3 bases lay outside the gene matches. The germline CDR1 and CDR2 sequences are MGHRA and YSYEKL. This CDR3 is built from 15 residues.

This clone was picked up one time. This chain links TRBV11-3 with TRBJ2-7; tentatively, D is TRBD2 (6 bases). Germline-derived CDR1 and CDR2 are SGHNT and YENEEA. V was shortened by 2 bases and J by 2 bases, with 10 bases between the two germline ends. CDR3 length: 14 residues. CDR3 coding DNA: TGTGCCAGCAGCTTACGGGACTCAACCTACGAGCAGTACTTC. Protein: CASSLRDSTYEQYF.

This clone has at least ten counts. The rearrangement links TRBV12-3 or TRBV12-4 to TRBJ1-5, with D possibly being TRBD1 (6 bases). There are 13 residues in the CDR3. Trimming stripped 6 bases from V and 4 bases from J, with 10 bases between. The CDR3 here is CASSPGQNQPQHF. CDR3 nucleotides: TGTGCCAGCAGCCCGGGACAAAATCAGCCCCAGCATTTT.

This clone was counted a single time. The chain carries TRBV7-2 and TRBJ2-7; 10 positions match TRBD2. Trimming removed 3 bases from V and 1 base from J; junction bases left unmatched: 3. This CDR3 comprises 15 residues. CDR1 is SGHTA, CDR2 FQGNSA, per germline. The CDR3 DNA follows: TGTGCCAGCAGCTTCGGACTAGCGGCATCCTACGAGCAGTACTTC. This gives the protein CASSFGLAASYEQYF.

About this clone itself: Other DNA variants within this sample encode the same CDR3. The chain uses TRBV7-9 and TRBJ1-1; D is unclear. Trimming pared 1 base from V and 0 bases from J, leaving 9 bases between. Germline CDR1 reads SEHNR; CDR2 reads FQNEAQ (reference sequence). The CDR3 sequence is 15 residues long. The CDR3 coding sequence is TGTGCCAGCAGCTTAGGTGAGGTCCTGAACACTGAAGCTTTCTTT. Encoded protein: CASSLGEVLNTEAFF. Variable domain in full (rest from reference TRBV7-9 and TRBJ1-1): DTGVSQNPRHKITKRGQNVTFRCDPISEHNRLYWYRQTLGQGPEFLTYFQNEAQLEKSRLLSDRFSAERPKGSFSTLEIQRTEQGDSAMYLCASSLGEVLNTEAFFGQGTRLTVV.

This clone was seen a few times. The chain combines TRBV18 with TRBJ1-1; no definite D call. This CDR3 is 13 amino acids long. The germline V and J ends were trimmed by 7 bases and 2 bases, with 11 bases remaining between them. Germline V gene lookup returns CDR1 KGHSH and CDR2 LQKENI. The CDR3, as DNA: TGTGCCAGCTGGGCAGAAGTAAACACTGAAGCTTTCTTT. This sequence encodes CASWAEVNTEAFF.

The genes are TRBV11-2 and TRBJ2-4; a weak D match, TRBD1 (6 bases). V lost 5 bases and J 0 bases, leaving 14 bases between the germline ends. The CDR3 contains 16 residues. The germline CDR1 and CDR2 sequences are SGHAT and FQNNGV. The CDR3 nucleotides are TGTGCCAGCAGCCGGAATCAGGGGATAGCCAAAAACATTCAGTACTTC. This encodes CASSRNQGIAKNIQYF.

The V gene is TRBV7-2, the J gene TRBJ2-3; possible D gene TRBD2, 5 bases. The CDR3 spans 13 residues. V gave up 5 bases and J gave up 5 bases, with 11 bases separating them. CDR1 and CDR2 from the germline V gene are SGHTA and FQGNSA. In nucleotides, the CDR3 is TGTGCCAGCAGCCCAGCGGTCCGAGATACGCAGTATTTT. The encoded protein is CASSPAVRDTQYF.

The chain joins TRBV4-3 to TRBJ2-3; 7 nucleotides match TRBD2. This CDR3 spans 15 amino acids. The V gene's germline CDR1 is LGHNA and CDR2 YSLEER. Trimming cost V 2 bases and J 4 bases; bases outside gene matches: 6. As DNA, the CDR3 is TGCGCCAGCAGCCAAAGTCCCGGGGGGTCAGATACGCAGTATTTT. This encodes CASSQSPGGSDTQYF.

A word on this clone: Other DNA sequences in this specimen translate into the identical CDR3. V is TRBV18 and J is TRBJ1-5; D not resolved. V dropped 3 bases and J dropped 1 base, with 4 bases sitting between them. Germline V gene lookup returns CDR1 KGHSH and CDR2 LQKENI. The length of the CDR3 is 13 residues. Here the CDR3 reads CASSPGSNQPQHF. As DNA, the CDR3 is TGTGCCAGCTCACCGGGCAGCAATCAGCCCCAGCATTTT. The full variable domain, completed using reference TRBV18 and TRBJ1-5, is NAGVMQNPRHLVRRRGQEARLRCSPMKGHSHVYWYRQLPEEGLKFMVYLQKENIIDESGMPKERFSAEFPKEGPSILRIQQVVRGDSAAYFCASSPGSNQPQHFGDGTRLSIL.

By share of the sample, this clone is medium-sized. V usage is TRBV7-8 and J usage is TRBJ2-1, with D maybe TRBD1 (5 bases). Trimming took 5 bases from V and 5 from J, leaving 10 bases between them. CDR1 and CDR2 from the germline V gene are SGHVS and FQNEAQ. There are 13 residues in the CDR3. As DNA, the CDR3 is TGTGCCAGCAGCCCCCGACAGAACAATGAGCAGTTCTTC. This gives the protein CASSPRQNNEQFF.

This sequence joins TRBV6-2 or TRBV6-3 and TRBJ2-3; D is ambiguous. The germline V gene encodes CDR1 MNHEY and CDR2 SVGEGT. This CDR3 is 13 amino acids long. V was clipped by 2 bases and J by 0 bases, with 3 bases between them. The CDR3 spells CASSYPSTDTQYF. The CDR3 DNA reads as TGTGCCAGCAGTTACCCTAGCACAGATACGCAGTATTTT.

This clone appeared once. Compared with germline, one end of the junction differs, possibly owing to a read error. V usage is TRBV7-2 and J usage is TRBJ1-2; 10 bases line up with TRBD1. This CDR3 has 19 residues. Germline V gene lookup returns CDR1 SGHTA and CDR2 FQGNSA. This CDR3 is CASSLGPGTGARFNHGYTF. DNA for the CDR3: TGTGCCAGCAGCTTAGGGCCCGGGACAGGGGCCCGTTTTAACCATGGCTACACCTTC. Drawing the rest from reference TRBV7-2 and TRBJ1-2, the complete variable domain is GAGVSQSPSNKVTEKGKDVELRCDPISGHTALYWYRQSLGQGLEFLIYFQGNSAPDKSGLPSDRFSAERTGGSVSTLTIQRTQQEDSAVYLCASSLGPGTGARFNHGYTFGSGTRLTVV.

J is TRBJ1-1 and V is TRBV18; a weak D match, TRBD1 (6 bases). CDR3 length: 13 residues. Germline lookup yields CDR1 KGHSH and CDR2 LQKENI. The ends were cut back, 0 bases at V and 7 bases at J, with 9 bases in the middle. The CDR3 protein is CASSPPIQGEAFF. The CDR3, as DNA: TGTGCCAGCTCACCACCGATACAGGGTGAAGCTTTCTTT.

This chain uses TRBV10-2 with TRBJ2-1; possible D gene TRBD2, 5 bases. CDR1 WSHSY and CDR2 SAAADI come from the germline V gene. Trimming cost V 8 bases and J 3 bases, with 14 bases left between them. The CDR3 is 14 residues long. CDR3 DNA sequence: TGCGCCAGCTACTTCTCGAGGGTCTACAATGAGCAGTTCTTC. This sequence encodes CASYFSRVYNEQFF.

The CDR3 DNA reads as TGTGCCAGCAGTTACCTAAGGGGGAGCAATCAGCCCCAGCATTTT. Amino acid sequence: CASSYLRGSNQPQHF. The chain employs TRBV6-6 and TRBJ1-5; tentatively, D is TRBD1 (6 bases). Trimming shortened V by 2 bases and J by 1 base, and 9 bases separated the two germline ends. The germline V gene has CDR1 MNHNY and CDR2 SVGAGI (reference sequence). The CDR3 is 15 amino acids.

The rearrangement joins TRBV7-5 to TRBJ1-2; the table's D call, TRBD1, has no DNA check behind it. TRBV7-5 counts as a pseudogene. The CDR3 runs to 16 residues. The CDR3 DNA follows: TGTGCCAGAAGCTTGTGGACAGGGTCGGGTAACTATGGCTACACCTTC. It translates to CARSLWTGSGNYGYTF.

This clone has a handful of counts. The chain recombines TRBV6-2 or TRBV6-3 with TRBJ2-3, with 9 bases fitting TRBD2. The germline CDR1 and CDR2 sequences are MNHEY and SVGEGT. The CDR3 is 17 residues long. V lost 5 bases, J lost 4 bases, and 13 bases stayed unmatched. CDR3 loop: CASSPPWRGGLADTQYF. The DNA of the CDR3 is TGTGCCAGCAGTCCCCCCTGGCGGGGGGGCCTTGCAGATACGCAGTATTTT.